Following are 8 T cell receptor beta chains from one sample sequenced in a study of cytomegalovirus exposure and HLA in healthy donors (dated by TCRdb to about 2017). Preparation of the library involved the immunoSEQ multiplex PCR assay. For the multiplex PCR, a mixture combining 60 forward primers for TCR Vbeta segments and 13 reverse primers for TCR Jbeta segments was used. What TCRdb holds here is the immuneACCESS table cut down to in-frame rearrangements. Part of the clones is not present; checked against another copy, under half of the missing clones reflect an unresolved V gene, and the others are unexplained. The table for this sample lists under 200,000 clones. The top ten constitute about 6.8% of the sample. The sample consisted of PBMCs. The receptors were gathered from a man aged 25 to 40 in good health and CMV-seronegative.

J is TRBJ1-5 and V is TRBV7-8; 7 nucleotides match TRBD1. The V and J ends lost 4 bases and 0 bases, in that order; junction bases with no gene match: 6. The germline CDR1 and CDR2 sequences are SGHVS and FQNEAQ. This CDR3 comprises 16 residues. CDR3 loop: CASSYRDSHSNQPQHF. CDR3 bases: TGTGCCAGCAGCTACCGGGACAGCCATAGCAATCAGCCCCAGCATTTT. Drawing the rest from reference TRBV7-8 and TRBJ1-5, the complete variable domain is GAGVSQSPRYKVAKRGQDVALRCDPISGHVSLFWYQQALGQGPEFLTYFQNEAQLDKSGLPSDRFFAERPEGSVSTLKIQRTQQEDSAVYLCASSYRDSHSNQPQHFGDGTRLSIL.

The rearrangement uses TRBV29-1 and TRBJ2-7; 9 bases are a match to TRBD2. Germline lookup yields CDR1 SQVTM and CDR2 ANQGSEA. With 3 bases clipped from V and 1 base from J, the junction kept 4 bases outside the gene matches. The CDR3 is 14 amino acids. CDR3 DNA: TGCAGCGTTGAGGCGGGAGGGCCTTCCTACGAGCAGTACTTC. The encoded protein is CSVEAGGPSYEQYF.

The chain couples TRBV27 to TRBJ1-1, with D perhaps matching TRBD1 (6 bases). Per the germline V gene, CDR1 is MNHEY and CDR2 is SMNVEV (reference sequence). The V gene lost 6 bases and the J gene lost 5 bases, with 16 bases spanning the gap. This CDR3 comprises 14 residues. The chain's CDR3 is CASSSRGALTEAFF. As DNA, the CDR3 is TGTGCCAGCAGCTCCCGGGGGGCGTTGACTGAAGCTTTCTTT.

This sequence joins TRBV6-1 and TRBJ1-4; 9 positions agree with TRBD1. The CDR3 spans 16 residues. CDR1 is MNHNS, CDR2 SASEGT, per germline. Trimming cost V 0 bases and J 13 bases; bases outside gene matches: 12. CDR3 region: CASSEAMGQGMVRLFF. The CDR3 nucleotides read TGTGCCAGCAGTGAAGCTATGGGACAGGGAATGGTACGACTGTTTTTT.

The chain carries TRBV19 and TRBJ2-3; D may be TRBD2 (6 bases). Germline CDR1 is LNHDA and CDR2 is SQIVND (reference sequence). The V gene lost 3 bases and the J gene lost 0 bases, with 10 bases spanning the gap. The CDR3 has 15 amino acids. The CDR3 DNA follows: TGTGCCAGTAGTATCGCAGGGAGGAGCACAGATACGCAGTATTTT. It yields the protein CASSIAGRSTDTQYF.

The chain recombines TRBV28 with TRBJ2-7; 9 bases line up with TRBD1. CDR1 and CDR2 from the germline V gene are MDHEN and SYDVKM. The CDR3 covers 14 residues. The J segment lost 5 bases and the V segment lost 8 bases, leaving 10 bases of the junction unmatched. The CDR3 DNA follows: TGTGCCAGCCTGTCGGGACAGGGTATCCACGAGCAGTACTTC. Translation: CASLSGQGIHEQYF.

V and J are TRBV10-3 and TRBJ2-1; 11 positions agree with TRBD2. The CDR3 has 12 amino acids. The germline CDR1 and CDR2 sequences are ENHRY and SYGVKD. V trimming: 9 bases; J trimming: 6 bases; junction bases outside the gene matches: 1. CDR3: CAIGLAGNEQFF. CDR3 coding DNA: TGTGCCATTGGACTAGCGGGCAATGAGCAGTTCTTC.

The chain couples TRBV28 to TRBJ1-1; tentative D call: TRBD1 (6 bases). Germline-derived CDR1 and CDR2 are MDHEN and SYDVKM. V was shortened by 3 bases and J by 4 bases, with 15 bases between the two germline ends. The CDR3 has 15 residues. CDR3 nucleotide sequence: TGTGCCAGCAGTTTCGGTCAGGGGACGACCACTGAAGCTTTCTTT. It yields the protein CASSFGQGTTTEAFF.